This T cell receptor beta chain was recovered during a study of shared clonotypes between healthy human individuals. Sequencing was performed with immunoSEQ multiplex PCR; in TCRdb, only in-frame clones are kept and a portion is missing. The sample holds about 2.4 million clones, roughly 93% seen once. The germline V gene encodes CDR1 MGHDK and CDR2 SYGVNS. The CDR3 is 13 residues long. The V end lost 2 bases, the J end lost 10 bases, and 12 bases lay between the germline ends. The receptor was derived from a man between 18 and 35 years old in good health. Some clones in this sample may be carry-over from other donors' samples. The sequenced material came from naive CD4+ T cells from PBMCs. Subset meaning: CD45RA+ positively selected. The chain combines TRBV25-1 with TRBJ2-1, with D possibly matching TRBD1 (5 bases). This chain's CDR3 is CASSEGAVDEQFF. The CDR3 DNA reads TGTGCCAGCAGTGAAGGGGCAGTAGACGAGCAGTTCTTC.